A selection of T cell receptor beta chains follows, all from one sample in a study of blood T cell repertoires in COVID-19. Sequencing was performed with immunoSEQ multiplex PCR; in TCRdb, only in-frame clones are kept and a portion is missing. This sample has 95,000 to 100,000 clones; about 91% occur once, and the top ten carry approximately 15%. The sample taken for sequencing was peripheral blood. The receptors were sampled from a man in his fifties or sixties with acute or convalescent COVID-19. Both conserved end residues are part of each CDR3. D genes are given only for firm matches. Clone size is given for some rows only: seen once, a few or many times, or a class if the clone is expanded.

TRBJ2-7,NA,NA,TRBV3-1/TRBV3-2,CASSQVFGHYSYEQYF,TGTGCCAGCAGCCAAGTTTTCGGACACTACTCCTACGAGCAGTACTTC
TRBJ1-1,NA,NA,TRBV11-2,CASSLDLRGNTEAFF,TGTGCCAGCAGCTTAGATCTTAGGGGGAACACTGAAGCTTTCTTT
TRBJ1-1,NA,NA,TRBV7-2,CASSSLGGSTEAFF,TGTGCCAGCAGCTCCTTGGGAGGGAGCACTGAAGCTTTCTTT
TRBJ2-2,TRBD2,NA,TRBV19,CASSLTSGPTGELFF,TGTGCCAGTAGTTTGACTAGCGGCCCGACCGGGGAGCTGTTTTTT
TRBJ1-5,TRBD1,NA,TRBV27,CASSFRQGSNQPQHF,TGTGCCAGCAGTTTTCGACAGGGTTCCAATCAGCCCCAGCATTTT
TRBJ1-5,NA,NA,TRBV9,CASSPGINQPQHF,TGTGCCAGCAGTCCAGGGATTAATCAGCCCCAGCATTTT
TRBJ2-2,TRBD1,NA,TRBV18,CASSPDRIRELFF,TGTGCCAGCTCACCGGACAGGATCCGGGAGCTGTTTTTT
TRBJ2-1,TRBD1,NA,TRBV19,CASDRGSHNEQFF,TGTGCCAGCGACAGGGGTTCGCACAATGAGCAGTTCTTC
TRBJ1-1,NA,NA,TRBV4-3,CASSQDSLSAMTGWNTEAFF,TGCGCCAGCAGCCAAGATTCGTTATCGGCGATGACAGGTTGGAACACTGAAGCTTTCTTT
TRBJ2-2,TRBD1,NA,TRBV5-1,CASSLSGQGAPGELFF,TGCGCCAGCAGCTTATCGGGACAGGGGGCCCCCGGGGAGCTGTTTTTT
TRBJ2-7,TRBD1,NA,TRBV19,CASGQGSYEQYF,TGTGCCAGCGGACAGGGCTCCTACGAGCAGTACTTC
TRBJ1-6,TRBD1,NA,TRBV10-3,CAISAEGQSAHF,TGTGCCATCAGTGCGGAGGGACAGTCCGCCCACTTT
TRBJ2-5,NA,NA,TRBV5-1,CASSLVAGTQETQYF,TGCGCCAGCAGCTTGGTGGCGGGAACTCAAGAGACCCAGTACTTC
TRBJ2-2,NA,NA,TRBV3-1/TRBV3-2,CASSQVPVNTGELFF,TGTGCCAGCAGCCAAGTTCCGGTTAACACCGGGGAGCTGTTTTTT
TRBJ1-1,TRBD1,NA,TRBV14,CASSPWTGVNTEAFF,TGTGCCAGCAGCCCCTGGACAGGCGTGAACACTGAAGCTTTCTTT
TRBJ2-3,TRBD2,NA,TRBV7-2,CASSSGRSAGRTDTQYF,TGTGCCAGCAGCTCTGGACGATCAGCGGGGCGCACAGATACGCAGTATTTT
TRBJ2-7,TRBD1,NA,TRBV2,CASSEEETGSYEQYF,TGTGCCAGCAGTGAGGAAGAGACAGGGAGTTACGAGCAGTACTTC
TRBJ1-6,NA,NA,TRBV6-4,CASSEAAGNSPLHF,TGTGCCAGCAGTGAGGCGGCAGGGAATTCACCCCTCCACTTT
TRBJ2-1,NA,NA,TRBV3-1/TRBV3-2,CASNIITPISYNEQFF,TGTGCCAGCAATATTATTACACCCATCTCCTACAATGAGCAGTTCTTC
TRBJ1-5,NA,NA,TRBV6-4,CASSEETYQPQHF,TGTGCCAGCAGTGAGGAGACTTATCAGCCCCAGCATTTT
TRBJ1-2,TRBD1,once,TRBV7-9,CASSEDRVDGYTF,TGTGCCAGCAGCGAAGACAGGGTGGATGGCTACACCTTC
TRBJ2-3,TRBD2,NA,TRBV19,CASRSSGGSTDTQYF,TGTGCCAGTAGAAGTAGCGGGGGAAGCACAGATACGCAGTATTTT
TRBJ2-1,TRBD2,once,TRBV5-1,CASSSTGTSGYNEQFF,TGCGCCAGCAGCTCCACCGGGACTAGTGGCTACAATGAGCAGTTCTTC
TRBJ2-1,TRBD1,NA,TRBV5-5,CASSRTGVVGNEQFF,TGTGCCAGCAGCCGTACAGGGGTAGTAGGCAATGAGCAGTTCTTC
TRBJ1-6,TRBD1,NA,TRBV5-6,CASRGDRNPNSPLHF,TGTGCCAGCAGAGGGGACAGAAACCCCAATTCACCCCTCCACTTT
TRBJ1-1,TRBD1,NA,TRBV9,CASSVRDSNTEAFF,TGTGCCAGCAGCGTCCGGGACAGTAACACTGAAGCTTTCTTT
TRBJ1-1,NA,NA,TRBV2,CASRAGAWNTEAFF,TGTGCCAGCAGAGCAGGGGCCTGGAACACTGAAGCTTTCTTT
TRBJ1-6,TRBD1,NA,TRBV6-1,CASSELGQNSPLHF,TGTGCCAGCAGTGAACTGGGACAGAATTCACCCCTCCACTTT
TRBJ2-7,NA,once,TRBV7-2,CASSLEEGGTYEQYF,TGTGCCAGCAGCCTAGAAGAGGGCGGAACCTACGAGCAGTACTTC
TRBJ2-3,NA,NA,TRBV6-5,CASRTTYTDTQYF,TGTGCCAGCAGGACTACGTACACAGATACGCAGTATTTT
TRBJ2-2,TRBD1,NA,TRBV6-4,CASKVGQGQNTGELFF,TGTGCCAGCAAAGTGGGACAGGGACAGAACACCGGGGAGCTGTTTTTT
TRBJ1-6,NA,NA,TRBV7-8,CASSPRERASPLHF,TGTGCCAGCAGTCCTCGGGAAAGGGCTTCACCCCTCCACTTT
TRBJ1-2,TRBD1,NA,TRBV3-1/TRBV3-2,CASSPRDRSQTNYGYTF,TGTGCCAGCAGCCCACGGGACAGGAGTCAGACTAACTATGGCTACACCTTC
TRBJ1-1,NA,NA,TRBV7-2,CASSFWTHNTEAFF,TGTGCCAGCAGCTTCTGGACACACAACACTGAAGCTTTCTTT
TRBJ2-3,NA,NA,TRBV18,CASSPPGSTDTQYF,TGTGCCAGCTCACCACCGGGCAGTACAGATACGCAGTATTTT
TRBJ1-2,TRBD1,NA,TRBV25-1,CASSGPTGKMRGYTF,TGTGCCAGCAGTGGACCGACAGGGAAGATGAGGGGCTACACCTTC
TRBJ1-6,NA,NA,TRBV5-1,CASSLDGGRNSPLHF,TGCGCCAGCAGCTTGGACGGCGGCCGCAATTCACCCCTCCACTTT
TRBJ2-1,TRBD1,once,TRBV10-1,CACSDRGLVNEQFF,TGCGCCTGTTCGGACAGGGGTTTGGTCAATGAGCAGTTCTTC
TRBJ2-5,NA,NA,TRBV5-6,CASSLQGEVNQETQYF,TGTGCCAGCAGCTTACAGGGTGAGGTCAATCAAGAGACCCAGTACTTC
TRBJ2-3,TRBD2,few,TRBV7-3,CASSLRLARDTQYF,TGTGCCAGCAGCTTAAGACTAGCAAGGGATACGCAGTATTTT
TRBJ1-1,TRBD1,NA,TRBV28,CASSPGGTGNLNTEAFF,TGTGCCAGCAGCCCGGGGGGGACAGGGAACTTGAACACTGAAGCTTTCTTT
TRBJ2-2,TRBD2,NA,TRBV11-2,CASSVLAGGLHGELFF,TGTGCCAGCAGCGTACTAGCGGGGGGGCTCCACGGGGAGCTGTTTTTT
TRBJ1-2,NA,NA,TRBV5-6,CASSLPVSNYGYTF,TGTGCCAGCAGCTTGCCGGTCTCTAACTATGGCTACACCTTC
TRBJ2-2,NA,NA,TRBV19,CASSGTGSGELFF,TGTGCCAGTAGTGGTACAGGGTCCGGGGAGCTGTTTTTT
TRBJ1-5,TRBD1,NA,TRBV6-5,CASRGTAYSNQPQHF,TGTGCCAGCAGGGGGACAGCCTATAGCAATCAGCCCCAGCATTTT
TRBJ1-6,TRBD1,NA,TRBV5-1,CASSWGTGRAGSPLHF,TGCGCCAGCAGCTGGGGGACAGGGAGAGCGGGGTCACCCCTCCACTTT
TRBJ1-5,NA,few,TRBV7-2,CASSLVVQIGQPQHF,TGTGCCAGCAGCTTAGTGGTCCAGATCGGGCAGCCCCAGCATTTT
TRBJ2-6,TRBD1,NA,TRBV5-1,CASSWDRAPGANVLTF,TGCGCCAGCAGCTGGGACAGGGCCCCTGGGGCCAACGTCCTGACTTTC
TRBJ1-3,NA,NA,TRBV3-1/TRBV3-2,CASSRQSSGNTIYF,TGTGCCAGCAGCCGACAGAGCTCTGGAAACACCATATATTTT
TRBJ2-2,TRBD1,NA,TRBV18,CASSPRGTGPNTGELFF,TGTGCCAGCTCACCAAGGGGGACAGGACCGAACACCGGGGAGCTGTTTTTT
TRBJ1-6,TRBD1,NA,TRBV28,CASRGQINSPLHF,TGTGCCAGCAGGGGACAGATTAATTCACCCCTCCACTTT
TRBJ2-3,TRBD1,NA,TRBV25-1,CASSEWTGGTDTQYF,TGTGCCAGCAGTGAATGGACAGGGGGCACAGATACGCAGTATTTT
TRBJ1-2,NA,NA,TRBV6-2/TRBV6-3,CASSYSGRNYGYTF,TGTGCCAGCAGTTACTCTGGCAGAAACTATGGCTACACCTTC
TRBJ2-5,TRBD2,NA,TRBV7-2,CASSTLPGLAGETQYF,TGTGCCAGCAGCACACTGCCGGGACTAGCAGGGGAGACCCAGTACTTC
TRBJ1-3,NA,few,TRBV20-1,CSASKGSGNTIYF,TGCAGTGCTAGTAAGGGGTCTGGAAACACCATATATTTT